This T cell receptor (beta chain) was sequenced during a study of OX40 agonist ivuxolimab in advanced cancers. The overall study: Dose-escalation patients' cancers were hepatocellular carcinoma, melanoma, renal cell or head and neck cancer. Checkpoint inhibitors had been given previously to 35% to 50% of patients.

The CDR3 loop spans 15 amino acids. CDR1 and CDR2 (germline): KGHSH, LQKENI. The V gene lost 1 base and the J gene lost 4 bases, with 12 bases spanning the gap. Sampling times: baseline, cycle 4 day 1, cycle 7 day 1. The protocol was immunoSEQ multiplex PCR, while the TCRdb copy is restricted to in-frame clones and leaves out a portion. The data hold over 50,000 clones, with approximately 77% observed a single time. J is TRBJ2-3 and V is TRBV18; D not certain. The sequenced sample was CD4+ or CD8+ T cells sorted from blood, obtained in a trial of the OX40 agonist ivuxolimab. This sequence originates from an adult with an advanced solid tumor such as melanoma, head and neck, liver or kidney cancer. The CDR3 loop is CASSPRATGADTQYF. The CDR3 DNA sequence: TGTGCCAGCTCACCACGGGCCACGGGCGCAGATACGCAGTATTTT.